This T cell receptor beta chain is drawn from a study of cytomegalovirus exposure and HLA in healthy donors. Overall study findings and caveats: Earlier findings revealed that most TCR beta V segments proved productive either about 87% or about 30% of the time. Later analysis found that TCR beta chains associated with HLA were more clonally expanded than other, equally common chains. Altogether, more than 150 TCR beta chains were recorded as cytomegalovirus-associated.

From germline, CDR1 is GTSNPN and CDR2 SVGIG (reference sequence). With 5 bases removed from V and 0 bases from J, the gap between germline ends came to 5 bases. This CDR3 contains 13 residues. Notes on this clone: Its antigen is not identified.

Both 60 Vbeta primers and 13 Jbeta primers went into the PCR. The protocol was immunoSEQ multiplex PCR, while the TCRdb copy is restricted to in-frame clones and leaves out a portion. The data show about 43,000 clones, approximately 60% seen once. The clonotype comes from a human donor in good health. The chain joins TRBV30 to TRBJ2-6, with D hard to call. Material for sequencing was PBMCs. The CDR3 nucleotides read TGTGCCTGGGACAACTCTGGGGCCAACGTCCTGACTTTC. Translated, it gives CAWDNSGANVLTF.